A single sample gave rise to the 2 T cell receptor beta chains below, sequenced in a study of CD8+ T cells in alopecia areata. cDNA reverse transcribed from extracted RNA served as the sequencing template. Measured with immunoSEQ multiplex PCR; TCRdb has only the in-frame clones, and not every one. The sample has approximately 210,000 clones; roughly 64% are singletons. Specified treatment: oral pan-JAK inhibitor, 5-10 mg twice daily. The sample here was CD4+ T cells sorted from blood, taken at week 4, from a patient treated with tofacitinib. The receptor source for this set is a human donor with alopecia areata.

This chain joins TRBV6-6 and TRBJ1-1, with 8 bases lining up with TRBD1. CDR3 length equals 15 residues. Germline CDR1 reads MNHNY; CDR2 reads SVGAGI (reference sequence). Trimming took 7 bases from V and 11 from J; bases not matched to a gene: 18. The CDR3 DNA reads TGTGCCAGCACGCTCCAGGGGGCCGATTGGCAGGGGGCTTTCTTT. It yields the protein CASTLQGADWQGAFF.

The chain has TRBV4-3 and TRBJ1-5, with D perhaps matching TRBD1 (6 bases). The CDR3 extends over 15 amino acids. Germline V gene sequence: CDR1 LGHNA, CDR2 YSLEER. The V end lost 4 bases, the J end lost 3 bases, and 13 bases lay between the germline ends. The CDR3 loop reads CASSLFWTDNQPQHF. As DNA, the CDR3 is TGCGCCAGCAGCCTGTTTTGGACAGACAATCAGCCCCAGCATTTT.